What follows are 24 T cell receptor beta chains derived from one specimen sequenced in a study of beta chain features in type 1 diabetes. The whole isolated RNA underwent reverse transcription, so sequencing captured expressed TCRB transcripts. TCRdb's copy holds only in-frame clones and misses some; the assay was immunoSEQ multiplex PCR. The sample lists roughly 330,000 clones, 9.5% to 11% occurring once. Sequences were obtained from naive CD4+ T cells from blood. Every receptor here comes from a woman aged 30 to 39 in good health.

This clone occurred a few times. The chain has TRBV5-1 and TRBJ2-2; 9 bases agree with TRBD1. V dropped 4 bases and J dropped 6; count of bases not matched to a gene: 10. The germline V gene encodes CDR1 SGHRS and CDR2 YFSETQ. The CDR3 sequence is 16 residues long. CDR3 coding DNA: TGCGCCAGCAGCGGGAACAGGGGGCCAATTTCCGGGGAGCTGTTTTTT. Protein product: CASSGNRGPISGELFF.

The chain uses TRBV4-2 and TRBJ2-1, with 8 positions matching TRBD2. CDR3 length: 16 residues. Germline-derived CDR1 and CDR2 are LGHNA and YNFKEQ. Trimming at V came to 0 bases and at J to 7 bases, leaving 8 bases not matched to a gene. The CDR3 reads CASSQESAGGRNEQFF. CDR3 DNA: TGTGCCAGCAGCCAAGAGTCGGCGGGAGGCCGAAATGAGCAGTTCTTC.

In this sample, this clone turned up a few times. The V call is TRBV15, the J call TRBJ2-3; TRBD1 agrees at 12 bases. V gave up 3 bases and J gave up 6 bases; unmatched junction bases: 1. The CDR3 is made up of 14 amino acids. Germline V gene lookup returns CDR1 LNHNV and CDR2 YYDKDF (reference sequence). The CDR3 loop is CATSRGQGADTQYF. The CDR3 DNA follows: TGTGCCACCAGCAGGGGACAGGGGGCGGATACGCAGTATTTT.

V and J are TRBV30 and TRBJ1-2; 7 bases line up with TRBD1. Germline-derived CDR1 and CDR2 are GTSNPN and SVGIG (reference sequence). This CDR3 has 15 amino acids. V lost 4 bases, J lost 2 bases, and 10 bases stayed unmatched. CDR3 amino acids: CAWNRGQQENYGYTF. CDR3 coding DNA: TGTGCCTGGAACCGGGGACAGCAAGAAAACTATGGCTACACCTTC.

This clone was found a few times. This chain uses TRBV5-4 with TRBJ2-5, with D perhaps matching TRBD1 (5 bases). V was shortened by 0 bases and J by 2 bases, with 11 bases between the two germline ends. The CDR3 sequence is 15 residues long. Germline V gives CDR1 SGHNT, CDR2 YYREEE (reference sequence). The DNA for the CDR3 is TGTGCCAGCAGCTTGGGTCCAGACAGACAAGAGACCCAGTACTTC. Translated, it gives CASSLGPDRQETQYF.

This clone was found a few times. The chain has TRBV4-2 and TRBJ1-1; 7 nucleotides align to TRBD1. The CDR3 extends over 15 amino acids. J gave up 1 base and V 1 base, and 3 bases lay outside the gene matches. Germline V gene lookup returns CDR1 LGHNA and CDR2 YNFKEQ. The CDR3 loop is CASSQGTGANTEAFF. CDR3 DNA: TGTGCCAGCAGCCAAGGAACAGGGGCGAACACTGAAGCTTTCTTT.

This clone occurred a few times. CDR3 DNA sequence: TGTGCCAGCTCACCCTCAGGGGCCTCGCCCTACGAGCAGTACTTC. Protein: CASSPSGASPYEQYF. J is TRBJ2-7 and V is TRBV18, with D tentatively TRBD1 (6 bases). The length of the CDR3 is 15 residues. Between the trimmed V and J ends, which lost 3 bases and 2 bases, there was a span of 14 bases. CDR1 and CDR2 (germline): KGHSH, LQKENI.

This chain links TRBV7-3 with TRBJ2-1; TRBD1 agrees at 10 bases. Unmatched junction bases numbered 6, after V lost 2 bases and J lost 8 bases. Germline CDR1 reads SGHTA; CDR2 reads FQGTGA. This CDR3 is built from 15 residues. Written as DNA, the CDR3 is TGTGCCAGCAGCTTAGGGGGGACAGGGGCCGATGAGCAGTTCTTC. This codes for CASSLGGTGADEQFF.

The chain is built from TRBV19 and TRBJ2-7; D perhaps matches TRBD1 (6 bases). CDR1 and CDR2 (germline): LNHDA, SQIVND (reference sequence). Trimming took 4 bases from V and 2 from J, leaving 15 bases between them. The CDR3 contains 15 residues. Here the CDR3 reads CASSNSRDTTYEQYF. DNA for the CDR3: TGTGCCAGTAGTAACTCCCGGGACACTACCTACGAGCAGTACTTC.

This clone was observed a handful of times. The chain uses TRBV28 and TRBJ2-7; D may be TRBD2 (6 bases). There are 11 residues in the CDR3. V was trimmed by 3 bases and J by 6 bases, leaving 6 bases between them. Germline V CDR1 and CDR2: MDHEN, SYDVKM. The CDR3: CASSFGGEQYF. The CDR3 nucleotides read TGTGCCAGCAGTTTCGGGGGCGAGCAGTACTTC.

V usage is TRBV28 and J usage is TRBJ2-7; D gene uncertain. Germline CDR1 MDHEN, CDR2 SYDVKM. The CDR3 spans 14 residues. V was trimmed by 2 bases and J by 0 bases, leaving 8 bases between them. The CDR3 sequence is CASSLPSISYEQYF. The CDR3 DNA follows: TGTGCCAGCAGTTTACCCAGTATCTCCTACGAGCAGTACTTC.

This clone has a handful of counts. The same CDR3 can be traced to other DNA sequences in this sample. The V and J genes are TRBV7-9 and TRBJ2-3; TRBD2 agrees at 10 bases. This CDR3 is built from 15 residues. V shed 5 bases, J shed 3 bases, and the junction held 5 bases outside the gene matches. The V gene's germline CDR1 is SEHNR and CDR2 FQNEAQ (reference sequence). CDR3: CASSLGLAETDTQYF. Here the CDR3 DNA reads TGTGCCAGCAGCCTAGGACTAGCGGAGACAGATACGCAGTATTTT. Supplemented by reference TRBV7-9 and TRBJ2-3, the full variable domain reads DTGVSQNPRHKITKRGQNVTFRCDPISEHNRLYWYRQTLGQGPEFLTYFQNEAQLEKSRLLSDRFSAERPKGSFSTLEIQRTEQGDSAMYLCASSLGLAETDTQYFGPGTRLTVL.

The chain uses TRBV30 and TRBJ2-7; no clear D gene. Trimming took off 1 base at V and 5 bases at J, with 12 bases between the two ends. CDR1 and CDR2 (germline): GTSNPN, SVGIG (reference sequence). CDR3 size: 13 residues. The CDR3 spells CAWSASRQDEQYF. As DNA, the CDR3 is TGTGCCTGGAGTGCCTCCCGCCAGGACGAGCAGTACTTC.

This clone was detected only a few times. V and J are TRBV20-1 and TRBJ2-7, with D unresolved. The CDR3 length is 11 residues. From germline, CDR1 is DFQATT and CDR2 SNEGSKA (reference sequence). V lost 3 bases and J lost 3, with 6 bases in between. The CDR3 is CSASGHYEQYF. In DNA form, the CDR3 reads TGCAGTGCTAGCGGTCACTACGAGCAGTACTTC.

This clone was recorded a few times. This chain joins TRBV29-1 and TRBJ1-1; 8 bases match TRBD1. J was trimmed by 0 bases and V by 6 bases; bases with no gene match: 12. CDR1 is SQVTM and CDR2 is ANQGSEA in the germline V gene. The CDR3 runs to 16 residues. The chain's CDR3 is CSVGDRNTPLNTEAFF. CDR3 nucleotide sequence: TGCAGCGTGGGGGACAGGAATACACCTTTGAACACTGAAGCTTTCTTT.

This clone was counted only a few times. This chain joins TRBV4-2 and TRBJ1-2, with a weak D call TRBD1 (5 bases). The germline gives CDR1 LGHNA, CDR2 YNFKEQ. V was clipped by 0 bases and J by 4 bases, with 9 bases between them. CDR3 length: 14 residues. The CDR3: CASSQDSRAYGYTF. In DNA, the CDR3 is TGTGCCAGCAGCCAAGATAGCAGGGCCTATGGCTACACCTTC.

This clone was seen a few times. The chain links TRBV7-9 to TRBJ2-5, with 9 bases identical to TRBD1. Germline loops: CDR1 SEHNR, CDR2 FQNEAQ (reference sequence). J was trimmed by 4 bases and V by 2 bases; bases with no gene match: 5. This CDR3 region has 15 residues. The CDR3 sequence is CASSLSGQGTETQYF. As DNA, the CDR3 is TGTGCCAGCAGCTTAAGCGGACAGGGGACAGAGACCCAGTACTTC.

This clone was seen only a few times. In DNA form, the CDR3 reads TGTGCCAGCTTGAAATCCGGACAGGGGTACAATGAGCAGTTCTTC. It encodes CASLKSGQGYNEQFF. The V call is TRBV7-2, the J call TRBJ2-1; 9 bases fit TRBD1. Germline lookup yields CDR1 SGHTA and CDR2 FQGNSA. This CDR3 comprises 15 residues. The junction had 9 bases not matched to a gene; V was cut back by 8 bases and J by 4 bases.

The sample holds a few counts of this clone. This rearrangement joins TRBV6-4 to TRBJ2-1; 8 positions agree with TRBD2. Germline V gene sequence: CDR1 MRHNA, CDR2 SNTAGT. The CDR3 totals 14 residues. V dropped 6 bases and J dropped 6; count of bases not matched to a gene: 7. The CDR3 DNA reads as TGTGCCAGCAGACTGGGACTAGTGGGCAATGAGCAGTTCTTC. Amino acid sequence: CASRLGLVGNEQFF.

This clone occurred a few times. The chain recombines TRBV2 with TRBJ2-3; TRBD2 matches at 13 bases. This CDR3 is built from 15 residues. The germline V gene encodes CDR1 SNHLY and CDR2 FYNNEI. Germline trimming cut 6 bases from V and 1 base from J; bases unmatched to any gene: 1. The CDR3 is CASSGTSGGTDTQYF. The DNA for the CDR3 is TGTGCCAGCAGCGGGACTAGCGGGGGCACAGATACGCAGTATTTT.

The V and J genes are TRBV7-2 and TRBJ2-7, with 9 bases that match TRBD1. Germline V lookup: CDR1 SGHTA, CDR2 FQGNSA. Trimming took 4 bases from V and 3 from J; bases not matched to a gene: 10. This CDR3 is built from 16 residues. The CDR3 protein is CASSSEPGQGRYEQYF. The CDR3 DNA sequence: TGTGCCAGCAGCTCTGAACCGGGACAGGGCCGCTACGAGCAGTACTTC.

The chain couples TRBV18 to TRBJ1-1; D is perhaps TRBD1 (5 bases). This CDR3 contains 15 residues. Looked up from germline, CDR1 is KGHSH and CDR2 is LQKENI. V shed 0 bases and J shed 0 bases, with 8 bases lying between them. The CDR3 reads CASSPPGLMNTEAFF. In DNA, the CDR3 is TGTGCCAGCTCACCACCGGGACTGATGAACACTGAAGCTTTCTTT.

This clone was seen a handful of times. The chain links TRBV4-3 to TRBJ2-3; TRBD1 matches 9 bases. The CDR3 length is 17 residues. Germline V CDR1 and CDR2: LGHNA, YSLEER. Trimming took 0 bases from V and 3 from J; bases not matched to a gene: 7. The CDR3 loop is CASSQESSGQGTDTQYF. CDR3 DNA: TGCGCCAGCAGCCAAGAATCCTCAGGACAGGGGACAGATACGCAGTATTTT.

This clone has a handful of counts. This sequence joins TRBV10-3 and TRBJ2-1; TRBD2 is a possible D gene (6 bases). Germline V gene sequence: CDR1 ENHRY, CDR2 SYGVKD. The CDR3 loop spans 16 amino acids. V lost 3 bases, J lost 1 base, and 13 bases lay in between. DNA for the CDR3: TGTGCCATCAGTGACATTGGGCGGGATTCCTACAATGAGCAGTTCTTC. Protein sequence: CAISDIGRDSYNEQFF.